The 24 T cell receptor beta chains presented below share a single source sample, sequenced in a study of T cell responses to AZD1222 COVID-19 vaccine. Profiled with immunoSEQ multiplex PCR; TCRdb holds only in-frame clones, not every one. The sample yields about 150,000 clones, 85% to 95% seen once. Source: peripheral blood, taken on day 0 of AZD1222 vaccination. The receptors derive from an adult in good health.

This clone was observed a single time. The rearrangement joins TRBV5-4 to TRBJ1-5, with D possibly being TRBD1 (5 bases). V was trimmed by 4 bases and J by 7 bases, leaving 12 bases between them. The CDR3 has 13 residues. Germline V gene sequence: CDR1 SGHNT, CDR2 YYREEE (reference sequence). The CDR3 protein is CASSLAGEQPQHF. CDR3 nucleotides: TGTGCCAGCAGCCTGGCGGGGGAGCAGCCCCAGCATTTT. The full variable domain, in which reference TRBV5-4 and TRBJ1-5 provide the parts outside the CDR3, is ETGVTQSPTHLIKTRGQQVTLRCSSQSGHNTVSWYQQALGQGPQFIFQYYREEENGRGNFPPRFSGLQFPNYSSELNVNALELDDSALYLCASSLAGEQPQHFGDGTRLSIL.

The chain uses TRBV5-1 and TRBJ1-2, with D hard to call. CDR3 size: 13 residues. V was shortened by 0 bases and J by 7 bases, with 10 bases between the two germline ends. Per the germline V gene, CDR1 is SGHRS and CDR2 is YFSETQ. The CDR3 coding sequence is TGCGCCAGCAGCTTGGCCGGGGTTTCTGGCTACACCTTC. Encoded protein: CASSLAGVSGYTF. Filled out from reference TRBV5-1 and TRBJ1-2, the complete variable domain reads KAGVTQTPRYLIKTRGQQVTLSCSPISGHRSVSWYQQTPGQGLQFLFEYFSETQRNKGNFPGRFSGRQFSNSRSEMNVSTLELGDSALYLCASSLAGVSGYTFGSGTRLTVV.

This chain uses TRBV2 with TRBJ1-2; D remains ambiguous. The CDR3 sequence is 13 residues long. In germline, CDR1 is SNHLY, CDR2 FYNNEI. Trimming pared 5 bases from V and 5 bases from J, leaving 12 bases between. In DNA, the CDR3 is TGTGCCAGCAGTAAAGGGTGGGAGTATGGCTACACCTTC. Its translation is CASSKGWEYGYTF. The full variable domain, in which reference TRBV2 and TRBJ1-2 provide the parts outside the CDR3, is EPEVTQTPSHQVTQMGQEVILRCVPISNHLYFYWYRQILGQKVEFLVSFYNNEISEKSEIFDDQFSVERPDGSNFTLKIRSTKLEDSAMYFCASSKGWEYGYTFGSGTRLTVV.

The chain joins TRBV9 to TRBJ2-4; unclear D gene. CDR3 size: 15 residues. V was cut by 0 bases and J by 9 bases, with 16 bases left in between. Germline CDR1 and CDR2: SGDLS and YYNGEE. The CDR3 DNA reads TGTGCCAGCAGCGTAGGTAGTGGGTCCCTCGGCATTCAGTACTTC. Its protein product is CASSVGSGSLGIQYF. Full variable domain (missing parts from reference TRBV9 and TRBJ2-4): DSGVTQTPKHLITATGQRVTLRCSPRSGDLSVYWYQQSLDQGLQFLIQYYNGEERAKGNILERFSAQQFPDLHSELNLSSLELGDSALYFCASSVGSGSLGIQYFGAGTRLSVL.

This clone has just one count. V is TRBV11-2 and J is TRBJ2-3; 12 nucleotides agree with TRBD2. After removal of 0 bases from V and 6 bases from J, the junction contained 4 bases not matched to a gene. This CDR3 has 16 amino acids. Germline CDR1 is SGHAT and CDR2 is FQNNGV. CDR3 coding DNA: TGTGCCAGCAGCTTAGATCGGACTAGCGGGGACGATACGCAGTATTTT. Encoded protein: CASSLDRTSGDDTQYF.

J is TRBJ2-3 and V is TRBV5-1; 7 nucleotides line up with TRBD1. This CDR3 region has 15 residues. The trim removed 5 bases at V and 4 bases at J, leaving 10 bases unmatched. Germline CDR1 SGHRS, CDR2 YFSETQ. CDR3 sequence reads: CASRVYEGAADTQYF. The CDR3 DNA follows: TGCGCCAGCAGGGTTTATGAGGGGGCGGCAGATACGCAGTATTTT.

This clone was recorded once. This sequence joins TRBV5-1 and TRBJ2-1, with D hard to call. Per germline, CDR1 SGHRS and CDR2 YFSETQ. This CDR3 contains 14 residues. The V end lost 3 bases, the J end lost 4 bases, and 11 bases lay between the germline ends. The CDR3 nucleotides are TGCGCCAGCAGCTCTCCCAACCAGTACAATGAGCAGTTCTTC. Translated: CASSSPNQYNEQFF.

This chain uses TRBV4-1 with TRBJ2-1; D gene ambiguous. Germline V gene sequence: CDR1 MGHRA, CDR2 YSYEKL. Between the trimmed V and J ends, which lost 4 bases and 7 bases, there was a span of 11 bases. This CDR3 is 13 amino acids long. DNA of the CDR3: TGCGCCAGCAGCCGCAGTCCTCTAAATGAGCAGTTCTTC. Its protein product is CASSRSPLNEQFF.

The chain carries TRBV19 and TRBJ1-6; D uncertain. The CDR3 covers 17 residues. Germline loops: CDR1 LNHDA, CDR2 SQIVND (reference sequence). V gave up 1 base and J gave up 0 bases, with 10 bases separating them. CDR3 in amino acids: CASSIAAFGSYNSPLHF. CDR3 nucleotide sequence: TGTGCCAGTAGTATAGCGGCGTTCGGCTCCTATAATTCACCCCTCCACTTT.

This clone was observed once. The chain carries TRBV6-4 and TRBJ1-1; 9 nucleotides line up with TRBD1. The CDR3 runs 14 residues. The junction had 7 bases not matched to a gene; V was cut back by 1 base and J by 10 bases. Germline values: CDR1 MRHNA, CDR2 SNTAGT. The CDR3 is CASSDFPGQGAAFF. CDR3 in DNA: TGTGCCAGCAGTGACTTCCCGGGACAGGGCGCAGCTTTCTTT.

This chain joins TRBV30 and TRBJ2-7; the D is unclear. Trimming took off 1 base at V and 0 bases at J, with 13 bases between the two ends. The germline V gene encodes CDR1 GTSNPN and CDR2 SVGIG (reference sequence). This CDR3 is 15 amino acids long. In DNA form, the CDR3 reads TGTGCCTGGAGTGGGTGGGGATACAGCTCCTACGAGCAGTACTTC. It yields the protein CAWSGWGYSSYEQYF.

The chain carries TRBV29-1 and TRBJ2-1; 12 nucleotides agree with TRBD2. With 6 bases clipped from V and 6 bases from J, the junction kept 12 bases outside the gene matches. Germline CDR1 and CDR2: SQVTM and ANQGSEA. This CDR3 is built from 16 residues. The CDR3 nucleotides are TGCAGCGTCCCTCCGGGACTAGCGGGTGGATTCAATGAGCAGTTCTTC. Encoded protein: CSVPPGLAGGFNEQFF.

The chain employs TRBV7-2 and TRBJ2-3; D remains unclear. Germline CDR1 and CDR2: SGHTA and FQGNSA. V gave up 4 bases and J gave up 2 bases, with 13 bases separating them. The CDR3 length is 15 residues. DNA for the CDR3: TGTGCCAGCAGCTCCGGGTGGCCGATCACAGATACGCAGTATTTT. Translation gives CASSSGWPITDTQYF. The variable domain in full, with the rest retrieved from reference TRBV7-2 and TRBJ2-3, is GAGVSQSPSNKVTEKGKDVELRCDPISGHTALYWYRQSLGQGLEFLIYFQGNSAPDKSGLPSDRFSAERTGGSVSTLTIQRTQQEDSAVYLCASSSGWPITDTQYFGPGTRLTVL.

Worth noting for this clone: At the DNA level, this CDR3 is encoded by other sequences in the same sample as well. The J gene is TRBJ2-1, the V gene TRBV7-9; 11 bases fit TRBD2. Germline CDR1 is SEHNR and CDR2 is FQNEAQ (reference sequence). This CDR3 has 14 residues. V shed 6 bases, J shed 7 bases, and the junction held 5 bases outside the gene matches. The CDR3 loop reads CASSSGTSGNEQFF. The CDR3 coding sequence is TGTGCCAGCAGTTCGGGGACTAGCGGTAATGAGCAGTTCTTC.

The chain carries TRBV5-1 and TRBJ1-2; D uncertain. From germline, CDR1 is SGHRS and CDR2 YFSETQ. The germline V and J ends were trimmed by 8 bases and 0 bases, with 11 bases remaining between them. This CDR3 is built from 13 residues. This CDR3 is CASRTEPNYGYTF. CDR3 in DNA: TGCGCCAGTCGGACTGAGCCTAACTATGGCTACACCTTC.

The sample holds one count of this clone. This CDR3 reads CASSPPGRVYEQYF. CDR3 in DNA: TGTGCCAGCAGTCCACCCGGGAGGGTCTACGAGCAGTACTTC. The chain combines TRBV3-1 (or the pseudogene TRBV3-2) with TRBJ2-7; 8 bases map to TRBD2. Germline assignment: CDR1 LGHDT and CDR2 YNNKEL (reference sequence). CDR3 size: 14 residues. V trimming: 6 bases; J trimming: 3 bases; junction bases outside the gene matches: 7.

The chain combines TRBV6-5 with TRBJ1-2; unclear D gene. Germline values: CDR1 MNHEY, CDR2 SVGAGI. V shed 0 bases and J shed 4 bases, with 9 bases lying between them. CDR3 length equals 14 residues. This chain's CDR3 is CASSYSTRTYGYTF. The CDR3 nucleotides are TGTGCCAGCAGTTACTCGACTCGGACCTATGGCTACACCTTC.

This rearrangement joins TRBV6-5 to TRBJ2-1; D gene unclear. Germline V gene data show CDR1 as MNHEY and CDR2 as SVGAGI. Trimming took off 0 bases at V and 6 bases at J, with 12 bases between the two ends. The CDR3 consists of 15 residues. In DNA, the CDR3 is TGTGCCAGCAGTTACTCTTGGCAAAATAGCAATGAGCAGTTCTTC. Translation: CASSYSWQNSNEQFF.

This clone was observed once. V usage is TRBV18 and J usage is TRBJ2-1; perhaps TRBD2 as D (5 bases). The CDR3 is 12 residues long. The germline V and J ends were trimmed by 4 bases and 10 bases, with 11 bases remaining between them. Germline lookup yields CDR1 KGHSH and CDR2 LQKENI. CDR3 sequence reads: CASSRGPSEQFF. The CDR3 DNA follows: TGTGCCAGCTCACGCGGGCCCTCAGAGCAGTTCTTC. The variable domain in full, completed from reference TRBV18 and TRBJ2-1, reads NAGVMQNPRHLVRRRGQEARLRCSPMKGHSHVYWYRQLPEEGLKFMVYLQKENIIDESGMPKERFSAEFPKEGPSILRIQQVVRGDSAAYFCASSRGPSEQFFGPGTRLTVL.

The CDR3 loop reads CASSYSITATGELFF. The CDR3 nucleotides read TGTGCCAGCAGTTACTCGATTACCGCCACCGGGGAGCTGTTTTTT. This chain links TRBV6-6 with TRBJ2-2; no definite D call. Between the trimmed V and J ends, which lost 0 bases and 4 bases, there was a span of 9 bases. CDR1 is MNHNY, CDR2 SVGAGI, per germline (reference sequence). CDR3 length: 15 amino acids.

The chain joins TRBV6-5 to TRBJ2-7; no clear D gene. This CDR3 contains 13 residues. Germline V lookup: CDR1 MNHEY, CDR2 SVGAGI. Trimming removed 3 bases from V and 0 bases from J, with 6 bases in between. Here the CDR3 reads CASSYAVSYEQYF. Here the CDR3 DNA reads TGTGCCAGCAGTTATGCTGTCTCCTACGAGCAGTACTTC.

This clone has only one observation. The V and J genes are TRBV13 and TRBJ2-1; 10 bases are shared with TRBD1. CDR1 PRHDT and CDR2 FYEKMQ come from the germline V gene (reference sequence). Unmatched junction bases numbered 12, after V lost 5 bases and J lost 8 bases. The CDR3 extends over 16 amino acids. The CDR3 sequence is CASSTLDRGSVDEQFF. Here the CDR3 DNA reads TGTGCCAGCAGCACACTGGACAGGGGGAGTGTGGATGAGCAGTTCTTC.

This rearrangement joins TRBV19 to TRBJ1-2; tentative D call: TRBD1 (5 bases). V shed 4 bases and J shed 1 base, with 10 bases lying between them. The length of the CDR3 is 14 residues. The germline CDR1 and CDR2 sequences are LNHDA and SQIVND (reference sequence). CDR3 protein: CASSTSTVNYGYTF. The DNA of the CDR3 is TGTGCCAGTAGTACCTCGACAGTTAACTATGGCTACACCTTC.

This clone appeared a few times. The V gene is TRBV14, the J gene TRBJ1-1; the D gene is possibly TRBD1 (5 bases). CDR1 and CDR2 (germline): SGHDN, FVKESK. The CDR3 totals 16 residues. V was cut by 4 bases and J by 0 bases, with 15 bases left in between. In DNA, the CDR3 is TGTGCCAGCAGCCCCCCCGGGACTGCTATGAACACTGAAGCTTTCTTT. Protein sequence: CASSPPGTAMNTEAFF.